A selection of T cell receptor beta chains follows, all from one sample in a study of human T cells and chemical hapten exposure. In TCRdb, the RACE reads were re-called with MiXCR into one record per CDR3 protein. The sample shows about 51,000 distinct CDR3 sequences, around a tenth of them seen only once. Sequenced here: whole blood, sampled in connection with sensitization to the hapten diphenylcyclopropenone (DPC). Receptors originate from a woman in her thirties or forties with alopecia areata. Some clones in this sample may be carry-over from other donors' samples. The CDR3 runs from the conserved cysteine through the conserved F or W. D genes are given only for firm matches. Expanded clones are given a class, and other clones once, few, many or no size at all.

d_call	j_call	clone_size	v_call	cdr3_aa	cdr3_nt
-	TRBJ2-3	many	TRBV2	CASSEGQAGLRTQYF	TGTGCCAGCAGTGAGGGACAAGCCGGGCTGAGGACGCAGTATTTT
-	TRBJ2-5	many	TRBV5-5	CASSPGHHQETQYF	TGTGCCAGCAGCCCGGGACACCACCAAGAGACCCAGTACTTC
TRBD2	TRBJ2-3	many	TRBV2	CASSPGTSGGTDTQYF	TGTGCCAGCAGTCCAGGGACTAGCGGGGGCACAGATACGCAGTATTTT
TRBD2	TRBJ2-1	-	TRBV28	CASSFSLAGNEQFF	TGTGCCAGCAGTTTCAGTCTAGCGGGGAACGAGCAGTTCTTC
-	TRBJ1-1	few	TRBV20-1	CSASPGTDTEAFF	TGCAGTGCTAGCCCCGGGACTGACACTGAAGCTTTCTTT
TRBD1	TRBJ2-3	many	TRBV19	CASSNRTGSVWVLF	TGTGCCAGTAGTAACCGGACAGGATCGGTATGGGTGCTTTTT
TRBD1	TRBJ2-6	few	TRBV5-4	CASSTGQGAGGANVLTF	TGTGCCAGCAGCACCGGACAGGGGGCGGGTGGGGCCAACGTCCTGACTTTC
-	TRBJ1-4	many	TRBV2	CASSAQGMVNEKLFF	TGTGCCAGCAGTGCTCAGGGGATGGTTAATGAAAAACTGTTTTTT
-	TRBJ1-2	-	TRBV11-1	CASSFGQNYGYTF	TGTGCCAGCAGCTTCGGACAGAACTATGGCTACACCTTC
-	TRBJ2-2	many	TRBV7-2	CASSLLDNTGELFF	TGTGCCAGCAGCTTACTGGATAACACCGGGGAGCTGTTTTTT
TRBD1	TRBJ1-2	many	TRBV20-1	CSAGDRDGYTF	TGCAGTGCTGGGGACAGGGACGGCTACACCTTC
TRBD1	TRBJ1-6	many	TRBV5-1	CASSLEGAEHSPLHF	TGCGCCAGCAGCTTGGAGGGGGCTGAGCACTCACCCCTCCACTTT
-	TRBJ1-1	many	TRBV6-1	CASSEGLNTEAFF	TGTGCCAGCAGCGAGGGGCTGAACACTGAAGCTTTCTTT
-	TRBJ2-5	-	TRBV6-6	CASSYSPSLETQYF	TGTGCCAGCAGTTACTCGCCTAGCTTAGAGACCCAGTACTTC
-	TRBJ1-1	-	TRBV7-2	CASSQGQNTEAFF	TGTGCCAGCAGCCAAGGACAGAACACTGAAGCTTTCTTT
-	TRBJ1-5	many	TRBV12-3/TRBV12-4	CASNRDSHPQHF	TGTGCCAGCAATCGAGACAGCCACCCCCAGCATTTT
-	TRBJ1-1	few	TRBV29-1	CSVEDAEGAFF	TGCAGCGTTGAAGACGCGGAGGGGGCTTTCTTT
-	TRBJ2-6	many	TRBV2	CASSLVSMRANVLTF	TGTGCCAGCAGCCTCGTATCTATGCGGGCCAACGTCCTGACTTTC
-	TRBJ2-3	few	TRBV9	CASSGHHSTDTQYF	TGTGCCAGCAGCGGACACCATAGCACAGATACGCAGTATTTT
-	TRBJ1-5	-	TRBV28	CASSLFGTRHNQPQHF	TGTGCCAGCAGTTTATTCGGGACGCGTCACAATCAGCCCCAGCATTTT
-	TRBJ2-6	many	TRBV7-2	CASSRTGSGANVLTF	TGTGCCAGCAGCCGTACGGGGAGCGGGGCCAACGTCCTGACTTTC
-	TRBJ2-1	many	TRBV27	CASSLRVGSSYNEQFF	TGTGCCAGCAGTTTACGGGTAGGGAGCTCCTACAATGAGCAGTTCTTC
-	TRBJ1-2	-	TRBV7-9	CASQGAYGYTF	TGTGCCAGCCAGGGCGCCTATGGCTACACCTTC
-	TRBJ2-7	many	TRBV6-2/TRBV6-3	CASSYNGASYEQYF	TGTGCCAGCAGTTACAACGGAGCCTCCTACGAGCAGTACTTC
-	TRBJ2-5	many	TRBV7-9	CASTSNAGARKETQYF	TGTGCCAGCACCTCAAACGCCGGGGCCCGAAAAGAGACCCAGTACTTC
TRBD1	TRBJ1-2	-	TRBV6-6	CASSYRDREAGYTF	TGTGCCAGCAGTTACCGAGACAGGGAGGCTGGCTACACCTTC
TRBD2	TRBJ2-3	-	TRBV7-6	CASSHERGYTDTQYF	TGTGCCAGCAGCCATGAGCGGGGTTACACAGATACGCAGTATTTT
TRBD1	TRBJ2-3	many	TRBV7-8	CASSLARFPGQGKTDTQYF	TGTGCCAGCAGCTTAGCGAGGTTCCCGGGACAGGGGAAGACAGATACGCAGTATTTT
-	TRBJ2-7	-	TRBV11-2	CASSLGVTVTYEQYF	TGTGCCAGCAGCTTAGGTGTGACAGTCACCTACGAGCAGTACTTC
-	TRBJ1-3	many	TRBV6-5	CASSYSPGQRNTIYF	TGTGCCAGCAGTTACTCACCGGGGCAGCGAAACACCATATATTTT
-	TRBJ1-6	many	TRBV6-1	CASSLEGEWSPLHF	TGTGCCAGCAGTCTCGAGGGCGAATGGTCACCCCTCCACTTT
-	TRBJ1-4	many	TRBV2	CASSEDPGRRLFF	TGTGCCAGCAGTGAAGACCCAGGGAGGAGGCTGTTTTTT
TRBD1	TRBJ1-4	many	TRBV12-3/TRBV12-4	CASSIGQGIDEKLFF	TGTGCCAGCAGTATAGGACAGGGAATAGATGAAAAACTGTTTTTT
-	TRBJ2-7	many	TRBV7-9	CASSYQGSYEQYF	TGTGCCAGCAGTTATCAGGGCTCCTACGAGCAGTACTTC
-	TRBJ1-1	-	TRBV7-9	CASSLTRGDTEAFF	TGTGCCAGCAGCTTAACCAGGGGAGACACTGAAGCTTTCTTT